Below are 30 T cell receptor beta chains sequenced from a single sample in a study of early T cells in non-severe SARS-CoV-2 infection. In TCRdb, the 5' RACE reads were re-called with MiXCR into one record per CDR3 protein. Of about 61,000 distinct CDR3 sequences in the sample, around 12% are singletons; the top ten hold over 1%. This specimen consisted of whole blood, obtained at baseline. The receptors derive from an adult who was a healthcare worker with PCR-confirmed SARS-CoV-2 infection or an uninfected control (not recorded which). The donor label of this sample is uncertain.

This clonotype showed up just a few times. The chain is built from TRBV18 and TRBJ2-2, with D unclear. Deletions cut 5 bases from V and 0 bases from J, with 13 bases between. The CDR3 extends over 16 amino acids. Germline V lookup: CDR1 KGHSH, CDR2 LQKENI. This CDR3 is CASSWADVSNTGELFF. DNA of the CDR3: TGTGCCAGCTCATGGGCGGACGTTTCGAACACCGGGGAGCTGTTTTTT.

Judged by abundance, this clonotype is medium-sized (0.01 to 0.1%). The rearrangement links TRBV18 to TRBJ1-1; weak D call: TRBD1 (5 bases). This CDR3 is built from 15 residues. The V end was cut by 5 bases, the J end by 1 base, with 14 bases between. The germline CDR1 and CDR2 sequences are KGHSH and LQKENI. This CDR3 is CASSEGWGPNTEAFF. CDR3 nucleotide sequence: TGTGCCAGCTCAGAAGGTTGGGGCCCGAACACTGAAGCTTTCTTT.

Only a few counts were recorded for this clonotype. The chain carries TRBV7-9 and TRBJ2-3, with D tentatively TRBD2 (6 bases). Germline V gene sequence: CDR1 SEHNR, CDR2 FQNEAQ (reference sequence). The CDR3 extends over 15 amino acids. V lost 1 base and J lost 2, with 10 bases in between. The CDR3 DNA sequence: TGTGCCAGCAGCTTAGGGGGGAGGTCCACAGATACGCAGTATTTT. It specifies CASSLGGRSTDTQYF.

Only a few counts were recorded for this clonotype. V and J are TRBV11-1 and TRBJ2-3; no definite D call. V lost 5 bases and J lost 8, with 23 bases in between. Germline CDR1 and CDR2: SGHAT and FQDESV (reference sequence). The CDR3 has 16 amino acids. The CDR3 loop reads CASSPRRDQLVGTQYF. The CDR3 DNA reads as TGTGCCAGCAGCCCACGACGTGATCAGTTGGTGGGTACGCAGTATTTT.

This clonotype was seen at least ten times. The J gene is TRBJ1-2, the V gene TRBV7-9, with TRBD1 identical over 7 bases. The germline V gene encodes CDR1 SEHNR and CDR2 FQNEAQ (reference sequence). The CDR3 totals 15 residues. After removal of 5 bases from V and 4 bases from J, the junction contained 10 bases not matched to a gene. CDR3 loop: CASSPDRVPTYGYTF. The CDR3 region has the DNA TGTGCCAGCAGCCCCGACAGGGTACCGACCTATGGCTACACCTTC.

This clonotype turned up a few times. The CDR3 sequence is CASSRRTHEQETQYF. The CDR3 DNA is TGTGCCAGCAGCCGAAGGACCCACGAGCAAGAGACCCAGTACTTC. The V gene is TRBV12-3 or TRBV12-4, the J gene TRBJ2-5; D is unclear. With 6 bases removed from V and 2 bases from J, the gap between germline ends came to 16 bases. This CDR3 comprises 15 residues.

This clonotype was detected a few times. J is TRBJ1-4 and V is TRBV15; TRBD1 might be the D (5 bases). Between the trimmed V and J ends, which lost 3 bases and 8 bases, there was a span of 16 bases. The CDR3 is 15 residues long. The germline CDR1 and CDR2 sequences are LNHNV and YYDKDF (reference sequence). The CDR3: CATSSGIQEGEKLFF. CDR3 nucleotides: TGTGCCACCAGCAGTGGGATTCAGGAGGGGGAAAAACTGTTTTTT. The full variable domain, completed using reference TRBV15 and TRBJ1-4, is DAMVIQNPRYQVTQFGKPVTLSCSQTLNHNVMYWYQQKSSQAPKLLFHYYDKDFNNEADTPDNFQSRRPNTSFCFLDIRSPGLGDTAMYLCATSSGIQEGEKLFFGSGTQLSVL.

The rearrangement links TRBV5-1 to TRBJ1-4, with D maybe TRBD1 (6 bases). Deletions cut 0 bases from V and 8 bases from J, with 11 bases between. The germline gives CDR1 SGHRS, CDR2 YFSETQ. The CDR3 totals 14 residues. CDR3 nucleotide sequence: TGCGCCAGCAGCTTGGTGGCAGGGGAGGAAAAACTGTTTTTT. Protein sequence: CASSLVAGEEKLFF.

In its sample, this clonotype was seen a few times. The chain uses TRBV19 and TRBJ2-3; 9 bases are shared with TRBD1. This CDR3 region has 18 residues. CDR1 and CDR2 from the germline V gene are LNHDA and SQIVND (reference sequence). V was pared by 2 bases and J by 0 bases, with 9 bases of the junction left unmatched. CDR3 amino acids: CASSIITGTGWSTDTQYF. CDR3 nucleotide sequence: TGTGCCAGTAGTATAATTACCGGGACAGGGTGGAGCACAGATACGCAGTATTTT.

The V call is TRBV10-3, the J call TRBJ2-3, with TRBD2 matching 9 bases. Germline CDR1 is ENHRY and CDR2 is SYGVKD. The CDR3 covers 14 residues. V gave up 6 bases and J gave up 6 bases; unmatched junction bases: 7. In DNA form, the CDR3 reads TGTGCCATCAGCCTCGGACTAGCGTTGGATACGCAGTATTTT. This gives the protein CAISLGLALDTQYF.

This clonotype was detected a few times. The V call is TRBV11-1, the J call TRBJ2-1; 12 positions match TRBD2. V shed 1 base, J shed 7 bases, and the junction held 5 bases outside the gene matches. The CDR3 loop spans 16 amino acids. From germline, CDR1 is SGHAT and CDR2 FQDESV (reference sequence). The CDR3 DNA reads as TGTGCCAGCAGCTTAGGTCTAGCGGGGGGGCTGAATGAGCAGTTCTTC. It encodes CASSLGLAGGLNEQFF.

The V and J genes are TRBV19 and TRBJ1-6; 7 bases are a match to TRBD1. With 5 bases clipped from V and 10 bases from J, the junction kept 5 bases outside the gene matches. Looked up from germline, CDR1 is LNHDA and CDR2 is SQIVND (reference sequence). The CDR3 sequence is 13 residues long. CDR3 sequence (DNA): TGTGCCAGTAGTGTCGACAGGGAATCACCCCTCCACTTT. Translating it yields CASSVDRESPLHF.

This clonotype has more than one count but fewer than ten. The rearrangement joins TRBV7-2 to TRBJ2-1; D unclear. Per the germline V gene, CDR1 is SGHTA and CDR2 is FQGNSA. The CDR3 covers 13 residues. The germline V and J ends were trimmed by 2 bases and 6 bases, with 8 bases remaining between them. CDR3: CASSLFRANEQFF. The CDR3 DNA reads TGTGCCAGCAGCTTATTTAGGGCCAATGAGCAGTTCTTC. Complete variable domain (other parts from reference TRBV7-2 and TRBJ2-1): GAGVSQSPSNKVTEKGKDVELRCDPISGHTALYWYRQSLGQGLEFLIYFQGNSAPDKSGLPSDRFSAERTGGSVSTLTIQRTQQEDSAVYLCASSLFRANEQFFGPGTRLTVL.

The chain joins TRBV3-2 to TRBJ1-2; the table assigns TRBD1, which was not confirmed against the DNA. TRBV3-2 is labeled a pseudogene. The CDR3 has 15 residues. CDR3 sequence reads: CASSHSEGYHYGYTF. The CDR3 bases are TGTGCCAGCAGCCATAGTGAGGGGTATCACTATGGCTACACCTTC.

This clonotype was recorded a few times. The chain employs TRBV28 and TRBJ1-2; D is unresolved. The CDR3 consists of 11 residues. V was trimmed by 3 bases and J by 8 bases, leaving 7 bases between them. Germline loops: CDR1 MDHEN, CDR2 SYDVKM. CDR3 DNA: TGTGCCAGCAGTTTCTCCGGGGGCTACACCTTC. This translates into CASSFSGGYTF.

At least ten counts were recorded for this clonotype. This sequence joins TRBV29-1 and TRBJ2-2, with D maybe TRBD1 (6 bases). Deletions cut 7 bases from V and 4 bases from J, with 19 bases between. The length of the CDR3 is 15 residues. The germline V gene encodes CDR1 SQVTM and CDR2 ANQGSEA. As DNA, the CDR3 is TGCAGCGCCACCCCAGGGGTCTATAGCACCGGGGAGCTGTTTTTT. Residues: CSATPGVYSTGELFF.

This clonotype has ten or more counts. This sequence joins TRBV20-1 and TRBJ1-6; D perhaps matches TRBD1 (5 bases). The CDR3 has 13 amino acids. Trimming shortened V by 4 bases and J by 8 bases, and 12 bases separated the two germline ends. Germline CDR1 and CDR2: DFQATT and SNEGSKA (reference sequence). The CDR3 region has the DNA TGCAGTGCTAAAGGGGTTTTAGATTCACCCCTCCACTTT. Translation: CSAKGVLDSPLHF.

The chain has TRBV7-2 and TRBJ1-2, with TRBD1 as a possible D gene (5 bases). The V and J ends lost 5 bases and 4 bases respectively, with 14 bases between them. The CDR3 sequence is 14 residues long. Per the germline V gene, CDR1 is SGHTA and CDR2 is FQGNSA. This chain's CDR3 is CASSRLTDPYGYTF. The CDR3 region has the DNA TGTGCCAGCAGCCGTCTGACAGACCCCTATGGCTACACCTTC. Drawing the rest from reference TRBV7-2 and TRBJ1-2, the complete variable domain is GAGVSQSPSNKVTEKGKDVELRCDPISGHTALYWYRQSLGQGLEFLIYFQGNSAPDKSGLPSDRFSAERTGGSVSTLTIQRTQQEDSAVYLCASSRLTDPYGYTFGSGTRLTVV.

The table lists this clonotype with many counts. The CDR3 sequence: CASSEARQVQNIQYF. The CDR3 DNA is TGTGCCAGCAGTGAAGCGCGACAGGTTCAAAACATTCAGTACTTC. The chain carries TRBV6-1 and TRBJ2-4, with D possibly matching TRBD1 (6 bases). V was trimmed by 0 bases and J by 5 bases, leaving 11 bases between them. This CDR3 is built from 15 residues. The germline gives CDR1 MNHNS, CDR2 SASEGT.

The CDR3 coding sequence is TGTGCCAGTAGTCGGGGGGGCCAAGAGACCCAGTACTTC. Translation: CASSRGGQETQYF. The chain employs TRBV19 and TRBJ2-5; the match to TRBD2 covers 8 bases. Germline V lookup: CDR1 LNHDA, CDR2 SQIVND (reference sequence). The V segment lost 5 bases and the J segment 1 base; nucleotides outside the gene matches: 0. The CDR3 totals 13 residues.

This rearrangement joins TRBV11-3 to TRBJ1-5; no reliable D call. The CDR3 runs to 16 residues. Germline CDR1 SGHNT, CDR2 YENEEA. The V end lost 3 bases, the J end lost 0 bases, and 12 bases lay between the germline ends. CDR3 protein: CASSFCTVNSNQPQHF. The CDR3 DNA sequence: TGTGCCAGCAGCTTTTGTACCGTGAATAGCAATCAGCCCCAGCATTTT.

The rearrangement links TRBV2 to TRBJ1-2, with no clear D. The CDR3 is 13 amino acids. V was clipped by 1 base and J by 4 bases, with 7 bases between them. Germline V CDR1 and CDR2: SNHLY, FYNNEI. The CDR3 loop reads CASSEGSVYGYTF. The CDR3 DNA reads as TGTGCCAGCAGTGAAGGGTCTGTCTATGGCTACACCTTC. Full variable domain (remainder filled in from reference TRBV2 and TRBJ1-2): EPEVTQTPSHQVTQMGQEVILRCVPISNHLYFYWYRQILGQKVEFLVSFYNNEISEKSEIFDDQFSVERPDGSNFTLKIRSTKLEDSAMYFCASSEGSVYGYTFGSGTRLTVV.

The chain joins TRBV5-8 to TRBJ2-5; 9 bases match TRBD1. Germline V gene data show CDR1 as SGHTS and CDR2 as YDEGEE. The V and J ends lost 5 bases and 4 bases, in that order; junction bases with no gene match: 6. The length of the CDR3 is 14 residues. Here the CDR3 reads CASRLQGAGETQYF. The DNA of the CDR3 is TGTGCCAGCAGACTACAGGGGGCCGGAGAGACCCAGTACTTC.

CDR3 in amino acids: CASSENRAEAFF. DNA for the CDR3: TGTGCCAGCAGTGAAAACAGGGCTGAAGCTTTCTTT. The chain joins TRBV2 to TRBJ1-1, with D possibly being TRBD1 (6 bases). The CDR3 has 12 residues. Trimming shortened V by 2 bases and J by 6 bases, and 7 bases separated the two germline ends. Germline lookup yields CDR1 SNHLY and CDR2 FYNNEI.

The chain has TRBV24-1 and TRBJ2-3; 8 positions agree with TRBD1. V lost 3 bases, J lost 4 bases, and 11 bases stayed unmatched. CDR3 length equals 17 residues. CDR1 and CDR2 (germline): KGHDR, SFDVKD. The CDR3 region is CATSDQLSGGESDTQYF. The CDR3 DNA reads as TGTGCCACCAGTGATCAACTCTCAGGGGGCGAATCAGATACGCAGTATTTT.

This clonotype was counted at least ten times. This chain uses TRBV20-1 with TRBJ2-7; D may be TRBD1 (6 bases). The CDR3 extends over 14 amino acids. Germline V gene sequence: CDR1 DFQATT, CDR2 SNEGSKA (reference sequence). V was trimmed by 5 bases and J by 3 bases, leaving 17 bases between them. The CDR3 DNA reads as TGCAGTGCTTCACAGGGCCCCTGGGACTACGAGCAGTACGTC. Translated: CSASQGPWDYEQYV.

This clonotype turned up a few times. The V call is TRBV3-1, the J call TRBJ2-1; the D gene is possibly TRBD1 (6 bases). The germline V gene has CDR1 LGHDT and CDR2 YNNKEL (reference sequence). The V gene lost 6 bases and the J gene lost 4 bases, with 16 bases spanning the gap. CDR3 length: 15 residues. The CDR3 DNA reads TGTGCCAGCAGTTATTCCTGGGGGCGGTACAATGAGCAGTTCTTC. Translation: CASSYSWGRYNEQFF.

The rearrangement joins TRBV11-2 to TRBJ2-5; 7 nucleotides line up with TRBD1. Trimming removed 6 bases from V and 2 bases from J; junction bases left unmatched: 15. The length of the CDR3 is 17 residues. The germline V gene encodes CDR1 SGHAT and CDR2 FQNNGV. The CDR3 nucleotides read TGTGCCAGCAGTCTAGTTGGGGACAGCAGGGGACAAGAGACCCAGTACTTC. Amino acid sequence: CASSLVGDSRGQETQYF.

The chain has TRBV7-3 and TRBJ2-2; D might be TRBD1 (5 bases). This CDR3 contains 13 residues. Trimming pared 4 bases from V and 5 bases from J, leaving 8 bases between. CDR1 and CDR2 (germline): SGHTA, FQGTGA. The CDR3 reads CASSSQGTGELFF. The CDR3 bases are TGTGCCAGCAGCTCGCAGGGTACCGGGGAGCTGTTTTTT.

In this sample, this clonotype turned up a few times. CDR3 DNA: TGTGCCAGCAGTGAGCGGTACACAGATACGCAGTATTTT. Amino acid sequence: CASSERYTDTQYF. The V gene is TRBV6-5, the J gene TRBJ2-3; D perhaps matches TRBD2 (5 bases). The germline gives CDR1 MNHEY, CDR2 SVGAGI. With 5 bases removed from V and 2 bases from J, the gap between germline ends came to 8 bases. This CDR3 region has 13 residues.